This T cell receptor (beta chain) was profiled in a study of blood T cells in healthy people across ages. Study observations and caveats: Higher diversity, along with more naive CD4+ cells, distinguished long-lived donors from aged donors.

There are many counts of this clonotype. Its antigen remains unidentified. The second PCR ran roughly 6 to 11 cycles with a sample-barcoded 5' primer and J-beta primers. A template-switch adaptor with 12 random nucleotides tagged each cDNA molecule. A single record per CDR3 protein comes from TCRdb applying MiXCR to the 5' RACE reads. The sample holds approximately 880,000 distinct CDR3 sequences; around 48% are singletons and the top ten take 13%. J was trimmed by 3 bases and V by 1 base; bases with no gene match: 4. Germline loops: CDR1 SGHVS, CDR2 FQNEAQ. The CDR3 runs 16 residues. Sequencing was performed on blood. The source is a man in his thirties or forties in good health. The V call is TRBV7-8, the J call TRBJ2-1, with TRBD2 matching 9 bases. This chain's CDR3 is CASSLGGSGSYNEQFF. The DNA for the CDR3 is TGTGCCAGCAGCTTAGGGGGTAGCGGGAGCTACAATGAGCAGTTCTTC.